Listed here are 20 T cell receptor beta chains from one sample, sequenced in a study of shared clonotypes between healthy human individuals. Repertoires were generated with immunoSEQ multiplex PCR, while TCRdb's copy carries only in-frame clones and drops some. The sample includes about 1.1 million clones, about 72% of them seen just once. Sequenced input: memory CD4+ T cells from PBMCs. Subset defined: CD45RA-negative fraction. Receptors were obtained from a young man in good health. Some clones in this sample may be carry-over from other donors' samples.

This clone was picked up one time. V usage is TRBV7-3 and J usage is TRBJ2-1; 9 bases fit TRBD2. Germline CDR1 and CDR2: SGHTA and FQGTGA. The CDR3 is 15 residues long. Trimming at V came to 2 bases and at J to 8 bases, leaving 7 bases not matched to a gene. The CDR3 nucleotides are TGTGCCAGCAGCTTAGTCAGCGGGAGGCGGGATGAGCAGTTCTTC. This encodes CASSLVSGRRDEQFF.

This clone was observed a single time. V is TRBV28 and J is TRBJ1-5, with a possible D match to TRBD1 (5 bases). This CDR3 region has 12 residues. The V gene lost 5 bases and the J gene lost 7 bases, with 9 bases spanning the gap. The germline gives CDR1 MDHEN, CDR2 SYDVKM. The chain's CDR3 is CASSQGVQPQHF. As DNA, the CDR3 is TGTGCCAGCAGTCAAGGGGTGCAGCCCCAGCATTTT.

This rearrangement joins TRBV28 to TRBJ2-7; 11 positions agree with TRBD2. J was trimmed by 5 bases and V by 6 bases; bases with no gene match: 6. The CDR3 spans 14 residues. Germline CDR1 and CDR2: MDHEN and SYDVKM. The CDR3: CASSPGLAGHEQYF. CDR3 DNA: TGTGCCAGCAGCCCAGGACTAGCGGGCCACGAGCAGTACTTC.

The rearrangement uses TRBV7-8 and TRBJ1-1; no reliable D call. Germline CDR1 reads SGHVS; CDR2 reads FQNEAQ. V lost 2 bases and J lost 1, with 5 bases in between. This CDR3 region has 13 residues. CDR3: CASSLSENTEAFF. As DNA, the CDR3 is TGTGCCAGCAGCTTATCAGAGAACACTGAAGCTTTCTTT.

The rearrangement links TRBV5-1 to TRBJ2-1, with D perhaps matching TRBD1 or TRBD2 (5 bases each). V dropped 5 bases and J dropped 5 bases, with 17 bases sitting between them. The CDR3 contains 15 residues. Per the germline V gene, CDR1 is SGHRS and CDR2 is YFSETQ. CDR3 protein: CASRRDPVTNNEQFF. CDR3 bases: TGCGCCAGCAGACGGGACCCCGTAACAAACAATGAGCAGTTCTTC.

This clone appeared a few times. The chain combines TRBV4-2 with TRBJ2-7; D unclear. This CDR3 is 12 amino acids long. Germline V CDR1 and CDR2: LGHNA, YNFKEQ. V dropped 0 bases and J dropped 7 bases, with 7 bases sitting between them. CDR3 amino acids: CASSQDYQEQYF. Written as DNA, the CDR3 is TGTGCCAGCAGCCAAGATTATCAGGAGCAGTACTTC.

The chain employs TRBV30 and TRBJ1-5; a weak D match, TRBD1 (6 bases). Trimming cost V 3 bases and J 2 bases, with 14 bases left between them. The length of the CDR3 is 15 residues. CDR1 GTSNPN and CDR2 SVGIG come from the germline V gene (reference sequence). CDR3 amino acids: CAWSRTERGNQPQHF. In nucleotides, the CDR3 is TGTGCCTGGAGCAGGACAGAGAGAGGCAATCAGCCCCAGCATTTT.

The gene calls are TRBV15 and TRBJ2-5, with 9 nucleotides matching TRBD1. CDR1 LNHNV and CDR2 YYDKDF come from the germline V gene (reference sequence). The CDR3 totals 16 residues. Losses at the gene ends were 1 base for V and 3 bases for J; bases not matched to a gene: 6. The CDR3 DNA sequence: TGTGCCACCAGCAGAGGGCCGACAGGGGGAGAAGAGACCCAGTACTTC. Translation gives CATSRGPTGGEETQYF.

The chain joins TRBV14 to TRBJ1-3, with TRBD1 as a possible D gene (5 bases). Germline V gene lookup returns CDR1 SGHDN and CDR2 FVKESK. The CDR3 has 18 amino acids. V lost 3 bases to trimming and J lost 2 bases, with 20 bases between them. As DNA, the CDR3 is TGTGCCAGCAGCCAGACGGGTTTCGGGACCATGGCTGGAAACACCATATATTTT. Its protein is CASSQTGFGTMAGNTIYF.

This clone was found many times. The chain couples TRBV29-1 to TRBJ1-2, with D unresolved. The germline CDR1 and CDR2 sequences are SQVTM and ANQGSEA. V was cut by 4 bases and J by 0 bases, with 9 bases left in between. This CDR3 is 13 amino acids long. CDR3 region: CSVAPATNYGYTF. CDR3 in DNA: TGCAGCGTTGCGCCGGCCACTAACTATGGCTACACCTTC.

The J gene is TRBJ2-1, the V gene TRBV9; 7 nucleotides align to TRBD1. Germline V gene sequence: CDR1 SGDLS, CDR2 YYNGEE. J lost 4 bases, V lost 1 base, and 5 bases had no gene match. CDR3 length: 15 residues. The CDR3 nucleotides read TGTGCCAGCAGCGTATCTCGGGACAGTTACAATGAGCAGTTCTTC. Translating it yields CASSVSRDSYNEQFF.

This clone occurred once. J is TRBJ2-7 and V is TRBV7-2, with D possibly matching TRBD2 (6 bases). Germline CDR1 reads SGHTA; CDR2 reads FQGNSA. The CDR3 runs 16 residues. The V and J ends lost 6 bases and 4 bases respectively, with 22 bases between them. The DNA of the CDR3 is TGTGCCAGCAGAAATCTCGGAACGGGAGTCTGGTACGAGCAGTACTTC. It encodes CASRNLGTGVWYEQYF.

The sample holds one count of this clone. This sequence joins TRBV29-1 and TRBJ2-3, with D possibly being TRBD2 (6 bases). The CDR3 has 16 residues. Trimming took off 0 bases at V and 5 bases at J, with 18 bases between the two ends. In germline, CDR1 is SQVTM, CDR2 ANQGSEA. The DNA for the CDR3 is TGCAGCGTTGAAGATCCAACAACTCGGAGGGAAGATACGCAGTATTTT. It is translated as CSVEDPTTRREDTQYF.

The rearrangement uses TRBV2 and TRBJ2-1, with D tentatively TRBD1 (5 bases). The CDR3 loop spans 16 amino acids. Trimming pared 6 bases from V and 8 bases from J, leaving 23 bases between. Per the germline V gene, CDR1 is SNHLY and CDR2 is FYNNEI. The CDR3 sequence: CASRGLTAYPLDEQFF. Written as DNA, the CDR3 is TGTGCCAGCAGGGGGTTGACAGCCTACCCTCTCGATGAGCAGTTCTTC. The complete variable domain, with remaining parts taken from reference TRBV2 and TRBJ2-1, reads EPEVTQTPSHQVTQMGQEVILRCVPISNHLYFYWYRQILGQKVEFLVSFYNNEISEKSEIFDDQFSVERPDGSNFTLKIRSTKLEDSAMYFCASRGLTAYPLDEQFFGPGTRLTVL.

The chain links TRBV9 to TRBJ2-5; D may match TRBD1 or TRBD2 (5 bases each). The CDR3 runs to 12 residues. Germline V gives CDR1 SGDLS, CDR2 YYNGEE. The V gene lost 3 bases and the J gene lost 4 bases, with 7 bases spanning the gap. CDR3 DNA: TGTGCCAGCAGCGCTGGGGGAGAGACCCAGTACTTC. As protein: CASSAGGETQYF.

Concerning this clone: A much larger clone differs from this one at a single base, so this may be a read error. Because the CDR3 is missing its conserved closing phenylalanine or tryptophan, this is likely a read error. The chain couples TRBV18 to TRBJ1-1; no firm D call. Germline lookup yields CDR1 KGHSH and CDR2 LQKENI. Trimming removed 6 bases from V and 1 base from J, with 9 bases in between. The CDR3 totals 13 residues. The CDR3 loop is CASSQQQNTEAFL. The DNA of the CDR3 is TGTGCCAGCTCTCAACAGCAGAACACTGAAGCTTTCCTT.

The sample holds a few counts of this clone. This chain joins TRBV11-2 and TRBJ2-5; D remains unclear. This CDR3 region has 14 residues. Deletions cut 1 base from V and 2 bases from J, with 8 bases between. Germline lookup yields CDR1 SGHAT and CDR2 FQNNGV. The CDR3: CASSLVVGQETQYF. Written as DNA, the CDR3 is TGTGCCAGCAGCTTAGTGGTGGGGCAAGAGACCCAGTACTTC.

The V gene is TRBV20-1, the J gene TRBJ1-2; D is unclear. Trimming took off 1 base at V and 4 bases at J, with 4 bases between the two ends. The CDR3 loop spans 11 amino acids. Germline V gives CDR1 DFQATT, CDR2 SNEGSKA (reference sequence). CDR3 in DNA: TGCAGTGCTAGAGCTGCCTATGGCTACACCTTC. It encodes CSARAAYGYTF.

The sample holds a few counts of this clone. The rearrangement uses TRBV4-1 and TRBJ1-1; unclear D gene. Germline loops: CDR1 MGHRA, CDR2 YSYEKL. V was shortened by 4 bases and J by 0 bases, with 6 bases between the two germline ends. This CDR3 has 13 residues. The CDR3 DNA sequence: TGCGCCAGCAGCCTCCGCCTGAACACTGAAGCTTTCTTT. Residues: CASSLRLNTEAFF.

The rearrangement uses TRBV4-1 and TRBJ2-7; 8 bases map to TRBD1. The CDR3 spans 16 residues. The J segment lost 1 base and the V segment lost 4 bases, leaving 9 bases of the junction unmatched. Germline V gives CDR1 MGHRA, CDR2 YSYEKL. The CDR3 coding sequence is TGCGCCAGCAGCCCCACGGTAGGACAGGGTTCCTACGAGCAGTACTTC. Its protein is CASSPTVGQGSYEQYF.